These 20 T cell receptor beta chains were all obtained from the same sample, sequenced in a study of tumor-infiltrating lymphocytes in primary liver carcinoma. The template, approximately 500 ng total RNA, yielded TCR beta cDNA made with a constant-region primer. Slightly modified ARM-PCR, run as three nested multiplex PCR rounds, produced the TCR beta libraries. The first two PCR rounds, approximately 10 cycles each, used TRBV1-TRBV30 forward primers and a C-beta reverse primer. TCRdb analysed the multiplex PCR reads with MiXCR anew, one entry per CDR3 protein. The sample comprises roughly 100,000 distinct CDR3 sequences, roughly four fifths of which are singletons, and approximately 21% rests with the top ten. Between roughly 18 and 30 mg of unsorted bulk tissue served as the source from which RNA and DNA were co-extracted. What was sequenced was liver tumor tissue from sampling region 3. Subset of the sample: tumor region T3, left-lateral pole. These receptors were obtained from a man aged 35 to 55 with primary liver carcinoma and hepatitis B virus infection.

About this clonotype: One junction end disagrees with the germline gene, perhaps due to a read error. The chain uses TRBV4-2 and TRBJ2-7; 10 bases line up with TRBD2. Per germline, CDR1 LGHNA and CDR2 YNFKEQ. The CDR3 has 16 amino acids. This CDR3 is CASIQAGTSGRDEHYF. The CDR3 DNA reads TGTGCCAGCATCCAAGCAGGGACCAGCGGGAGGGACGAGCATTACTTC.

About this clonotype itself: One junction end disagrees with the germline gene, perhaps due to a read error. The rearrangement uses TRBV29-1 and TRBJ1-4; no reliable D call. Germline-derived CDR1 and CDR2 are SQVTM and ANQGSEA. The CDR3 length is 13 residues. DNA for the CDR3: TGCAGTGTTGACGGAGGGATGGATGAAAAGCAGTTTTTT. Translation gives CSVDGGMDEKQFF.

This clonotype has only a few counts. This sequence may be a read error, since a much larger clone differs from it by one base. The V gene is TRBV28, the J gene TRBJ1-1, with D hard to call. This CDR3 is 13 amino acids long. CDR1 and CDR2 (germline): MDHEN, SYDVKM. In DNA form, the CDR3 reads TGTGTCAGCAGGAATACAGTGAACACTGAAGCTTTCTTT. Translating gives CVSRNTVNTEAFF.

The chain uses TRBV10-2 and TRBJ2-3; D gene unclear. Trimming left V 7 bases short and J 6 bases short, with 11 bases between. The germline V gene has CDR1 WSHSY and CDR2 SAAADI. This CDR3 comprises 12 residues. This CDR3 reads CASKSNTDTQYF. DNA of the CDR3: TGCGCCAGCAAATCTAACACCGATACGCAGTATTTT.

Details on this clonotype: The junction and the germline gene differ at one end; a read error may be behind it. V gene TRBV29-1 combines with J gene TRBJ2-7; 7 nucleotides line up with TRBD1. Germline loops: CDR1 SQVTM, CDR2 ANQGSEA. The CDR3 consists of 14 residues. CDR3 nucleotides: TGTAGCGTCCCAGACAGGGTGGATCAGGCTGAGCAGTACTTC. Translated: CSVPDRVDQAEQYF.

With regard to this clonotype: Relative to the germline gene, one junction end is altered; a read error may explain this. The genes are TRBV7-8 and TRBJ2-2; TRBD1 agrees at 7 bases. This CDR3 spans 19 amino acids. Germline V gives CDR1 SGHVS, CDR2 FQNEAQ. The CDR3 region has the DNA TGTGCCAGCATTCGACCCCGACAGGGAACGGTAGGATTCACCGGGAAGCTGTTTTTT. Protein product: CASIRPRQGTVGFTGKLFF.

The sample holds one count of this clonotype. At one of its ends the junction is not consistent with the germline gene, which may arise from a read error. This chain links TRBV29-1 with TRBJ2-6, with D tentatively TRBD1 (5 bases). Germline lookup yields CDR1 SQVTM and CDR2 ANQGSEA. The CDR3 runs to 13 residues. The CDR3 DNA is TGCAGCGTTGTAGGGTTTGGGGCCACCGTCCTGACTTTC. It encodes CSVVGFGATVLTF.

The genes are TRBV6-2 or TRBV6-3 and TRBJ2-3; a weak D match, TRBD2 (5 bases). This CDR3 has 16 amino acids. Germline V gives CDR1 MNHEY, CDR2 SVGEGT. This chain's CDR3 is CVSSYGMSRSGDTQYF. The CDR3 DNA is TGTGTCAGTAGTTACGGGATGTCCAGGAGTGGAGATACGCAGTATTTT.

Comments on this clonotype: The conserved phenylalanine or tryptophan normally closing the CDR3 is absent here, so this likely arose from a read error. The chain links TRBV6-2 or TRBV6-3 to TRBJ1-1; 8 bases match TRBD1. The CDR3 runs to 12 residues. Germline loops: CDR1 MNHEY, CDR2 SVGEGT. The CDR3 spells CASGTGNTEAFV. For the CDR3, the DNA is TGCGCCAGCGGGACAGGTAACACTGAAGCTTTCGTT.

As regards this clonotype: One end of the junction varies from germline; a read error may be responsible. The CDR3 here is CGVSQGRAKSFF. The CDR3 bases are TGCGGCGTCTCTCAGGGCAGGGCTAAATCTTTCTTT. The chain is built from TRBV29-1 and TRBJ1-1, with a tentative D call TRBD1 (5 bases). CDR1 and CDR2 (germline): SQVTM, ANQGSEA. The CDR3 has 12 residues.

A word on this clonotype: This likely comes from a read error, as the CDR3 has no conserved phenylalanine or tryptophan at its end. The DNA for the CDR3 is TGTGCCAGAAGCTTAGCAGGGGGCGGCAATCAGCCCCAGCATTAT. Protein: CARSLAGGGNQPQHY. The J gene is TRBJ1-5, the V gene TRBV11-2; 8 positions match TRBD1. This CDR3 region has 15 residues. The germline V gene has CDR1 SGHAT and CDR2 FQNNGV.

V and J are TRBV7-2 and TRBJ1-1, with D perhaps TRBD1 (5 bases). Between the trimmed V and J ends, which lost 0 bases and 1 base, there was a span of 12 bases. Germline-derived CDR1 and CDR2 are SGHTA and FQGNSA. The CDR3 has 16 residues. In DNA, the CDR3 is TGTGCCAGCAGCTTAGCGCTGGGGGTTGGGAACACTGAAGCTTTCTTT. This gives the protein CASSLALGVGNTEAFF. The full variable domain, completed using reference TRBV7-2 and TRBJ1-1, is GAGVSQSPSNKVTEKGKDVELRCDPISGHTALYWYRQSLGQGLEFLIYFQGNSAPDKSGLPSDRFSAERTGGSVSTLTIQRTQQEDSAVYLCASSLALGVGNTEAFFGQGTRLTVV.

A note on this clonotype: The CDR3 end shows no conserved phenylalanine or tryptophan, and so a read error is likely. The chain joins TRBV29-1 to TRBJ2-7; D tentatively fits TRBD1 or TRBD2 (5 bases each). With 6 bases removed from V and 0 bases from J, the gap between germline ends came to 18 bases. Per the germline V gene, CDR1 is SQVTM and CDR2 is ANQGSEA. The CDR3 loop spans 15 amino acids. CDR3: CSVLAPGASSYEQYI. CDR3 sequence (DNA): TGCAGCGTCCTAGCTCCTGGGGCTAGCTCCTACGAGCAGTACATC.

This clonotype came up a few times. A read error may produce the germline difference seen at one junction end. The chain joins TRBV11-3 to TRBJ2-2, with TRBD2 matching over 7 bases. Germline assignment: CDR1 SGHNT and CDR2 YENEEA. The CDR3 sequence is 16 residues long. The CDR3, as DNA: TGTGCCAGCAGCCCCGGAGTAGCGGGCTACACTGGGGAGCTGTTTTTT. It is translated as CASSPGVAGYTGELFF.

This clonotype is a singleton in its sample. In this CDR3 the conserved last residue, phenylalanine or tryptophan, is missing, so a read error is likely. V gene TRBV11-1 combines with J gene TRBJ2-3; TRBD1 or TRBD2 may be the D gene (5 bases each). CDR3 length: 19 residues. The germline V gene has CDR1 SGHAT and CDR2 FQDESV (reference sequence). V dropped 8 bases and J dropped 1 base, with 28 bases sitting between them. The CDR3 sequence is CASGSGGSYVGARTDTQYL. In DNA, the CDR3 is TGTGCCAGCGGCTCTGGGGGAAGCTATGTTGGAGCCCGCACAGATACGCAGTATTTA.

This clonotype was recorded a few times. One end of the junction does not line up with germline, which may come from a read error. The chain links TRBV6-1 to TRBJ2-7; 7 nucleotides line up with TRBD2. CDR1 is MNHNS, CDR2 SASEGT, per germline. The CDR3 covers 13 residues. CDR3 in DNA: TGTGCCAGCAGAGAGAGCGGGGACTACGAGCAGCACTTC. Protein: CASRESGDYEQHF.

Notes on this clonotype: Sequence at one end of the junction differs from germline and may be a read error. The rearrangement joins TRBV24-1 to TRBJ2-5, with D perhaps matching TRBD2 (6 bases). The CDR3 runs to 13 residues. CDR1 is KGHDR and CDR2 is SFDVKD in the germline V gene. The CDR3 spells CASGAGSQETHYF. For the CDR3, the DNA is TGTGCCAGCGGGGCGGGGAGCCAAGAGACCCATTACTTC.

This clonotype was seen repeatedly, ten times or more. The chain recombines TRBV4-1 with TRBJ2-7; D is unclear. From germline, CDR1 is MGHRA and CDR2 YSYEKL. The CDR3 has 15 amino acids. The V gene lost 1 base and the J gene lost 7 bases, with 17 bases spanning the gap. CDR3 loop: CASSQGGTSPGEQYF. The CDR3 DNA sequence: TGCGCCAGCAGCCAAGGAGGCACTTCCCCGGGTGAGCAGTACTTC.

This CDR3 reads CGALLAEETQYF. CDR3 coding DNA: TGCGGCGCTCTACTAGCGGAAGAGACCCAGTACTTC. The chain couples TRBV29-1 to TRBJ2-5; 8 bases align to TRBD2. The CDR3 covers 12 residues. CDR1 and CDR2 from the germline V gene are SQVTM and ANQGSEA.

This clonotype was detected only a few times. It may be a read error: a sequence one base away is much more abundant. CDR3 residues: CTSGGASSGNTIYF. CDR3 in DNA: TGTACCAGTGGGGGGGCGAGCTCTGGAAACACCATATATTTT. The chain links TRBV28 to TRBJ1-3, with D tentatively TRBD1 (6 bases). This CDR3 comprises 14 residues. CDR1 and CDR2 from the germline V gene are MDHEN and SYDVKM.